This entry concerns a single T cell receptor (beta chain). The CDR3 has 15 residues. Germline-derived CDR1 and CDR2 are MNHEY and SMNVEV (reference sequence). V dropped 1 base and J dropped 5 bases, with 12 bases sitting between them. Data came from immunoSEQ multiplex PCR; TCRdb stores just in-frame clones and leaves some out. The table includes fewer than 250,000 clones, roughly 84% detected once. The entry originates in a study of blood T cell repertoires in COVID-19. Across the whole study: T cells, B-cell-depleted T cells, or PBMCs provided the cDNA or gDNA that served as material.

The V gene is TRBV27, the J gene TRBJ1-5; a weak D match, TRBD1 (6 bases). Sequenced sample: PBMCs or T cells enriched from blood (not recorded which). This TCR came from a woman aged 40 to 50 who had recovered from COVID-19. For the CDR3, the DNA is TGTGCCAGCAGTTTATGGGGGGGCGGGGATCAGCCCCAGCATTTT. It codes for CASSLWGGGDQPQHF.